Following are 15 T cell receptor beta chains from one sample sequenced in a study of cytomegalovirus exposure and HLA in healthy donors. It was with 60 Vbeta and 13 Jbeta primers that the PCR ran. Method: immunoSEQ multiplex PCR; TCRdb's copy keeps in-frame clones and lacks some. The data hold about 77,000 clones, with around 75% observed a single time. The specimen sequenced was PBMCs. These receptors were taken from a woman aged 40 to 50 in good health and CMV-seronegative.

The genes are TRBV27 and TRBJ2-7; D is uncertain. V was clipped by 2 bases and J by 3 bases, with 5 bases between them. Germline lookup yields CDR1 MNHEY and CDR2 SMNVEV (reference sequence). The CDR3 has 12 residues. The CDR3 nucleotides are TGTGCCAGCAGTTTACTCGGCTACGAGCAGTACTTC. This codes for CASSLLGYEQYF.

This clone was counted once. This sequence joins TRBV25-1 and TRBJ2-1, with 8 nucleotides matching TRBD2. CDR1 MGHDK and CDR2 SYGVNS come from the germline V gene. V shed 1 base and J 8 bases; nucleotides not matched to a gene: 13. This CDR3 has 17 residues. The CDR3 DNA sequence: TGTGCCAGCAGTGAATTCTTCGTTGGCGGGGGGTCGCATGAGCAGTTCTTC. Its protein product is CASSEFFVGGGSHEQFF.

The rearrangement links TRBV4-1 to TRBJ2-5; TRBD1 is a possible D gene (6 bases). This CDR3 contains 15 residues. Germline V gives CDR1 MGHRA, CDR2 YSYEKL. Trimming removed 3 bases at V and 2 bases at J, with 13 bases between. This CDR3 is CASSQTRDKQETQYF. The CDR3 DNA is TGCGCCAGCAGCCAGACCCGGGACAAACAAGAGACCCAGTACTTC.

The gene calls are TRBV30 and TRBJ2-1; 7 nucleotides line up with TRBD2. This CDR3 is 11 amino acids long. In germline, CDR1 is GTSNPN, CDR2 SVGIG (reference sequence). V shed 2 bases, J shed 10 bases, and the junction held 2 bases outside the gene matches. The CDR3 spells CAWSWEGEQFF. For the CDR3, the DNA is TGTGCCTGGAGTTGGGAGGGGGAGCAGTTCTTC.

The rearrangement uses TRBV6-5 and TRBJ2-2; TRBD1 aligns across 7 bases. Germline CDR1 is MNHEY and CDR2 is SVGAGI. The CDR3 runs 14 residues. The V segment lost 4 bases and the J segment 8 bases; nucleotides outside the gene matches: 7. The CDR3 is CASSFLQGEGELFF. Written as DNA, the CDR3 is TGTGCCAGCAGTTTCCTCCAGGGGGAGGGGGAGCTGTTTTTT.

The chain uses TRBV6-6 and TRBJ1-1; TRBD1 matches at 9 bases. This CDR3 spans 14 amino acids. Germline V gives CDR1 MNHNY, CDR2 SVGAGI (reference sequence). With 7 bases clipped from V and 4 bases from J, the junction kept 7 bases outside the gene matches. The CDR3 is CASTPRDRVTEAFF. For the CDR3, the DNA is TGTGCCAGCACTCCCCGGGACAGGGTCACTGAAGCTTTCTTT.

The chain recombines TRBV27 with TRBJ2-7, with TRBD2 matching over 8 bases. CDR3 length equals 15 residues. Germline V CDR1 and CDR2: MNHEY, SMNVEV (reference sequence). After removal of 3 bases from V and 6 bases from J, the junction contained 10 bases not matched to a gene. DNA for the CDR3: TGTGCCAGCAGTTTTTTGATCGGGAGGGGCTCCGAGCAGTACTTC. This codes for CASSFLIGRGSEQYF.

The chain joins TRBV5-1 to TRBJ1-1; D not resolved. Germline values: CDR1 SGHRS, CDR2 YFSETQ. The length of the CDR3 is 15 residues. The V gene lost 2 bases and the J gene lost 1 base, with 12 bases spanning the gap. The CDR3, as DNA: TGCGCCAGCAGCTTCCGGGAGGTAGAGAACACTGAAGCTTTCTTT. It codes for CASSFREVENTEAFF. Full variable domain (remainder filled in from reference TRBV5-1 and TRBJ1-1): KAGVTQTPRYLIKTRGQQVTLSCSPISGHRSVSWYQQTPGQGLQFLFEYFSETQRNKGNFPGRFSGRQFSNSRSEMNVSTLELGDSALYLCASSFREVENTEAFFGQGTRLTVV.

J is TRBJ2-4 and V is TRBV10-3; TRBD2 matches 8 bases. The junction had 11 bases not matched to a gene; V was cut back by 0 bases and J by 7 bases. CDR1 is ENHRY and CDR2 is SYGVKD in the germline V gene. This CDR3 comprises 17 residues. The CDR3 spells CAISESIAGAGENIQYF. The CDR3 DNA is TGTGCCATCAGTGAGTCGATTGCGGGAGCGGGGGAGAACATTCAGTACTTC.

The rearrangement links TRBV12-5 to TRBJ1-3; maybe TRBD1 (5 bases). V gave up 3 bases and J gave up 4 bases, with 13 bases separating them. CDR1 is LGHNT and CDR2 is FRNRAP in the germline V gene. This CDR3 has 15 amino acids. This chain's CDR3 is CASGFWQGRGNTIYF. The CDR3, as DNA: TGTGCTAGTGGTTTCTGGCAGGGCAGGGGAAACACCATATATTTT.

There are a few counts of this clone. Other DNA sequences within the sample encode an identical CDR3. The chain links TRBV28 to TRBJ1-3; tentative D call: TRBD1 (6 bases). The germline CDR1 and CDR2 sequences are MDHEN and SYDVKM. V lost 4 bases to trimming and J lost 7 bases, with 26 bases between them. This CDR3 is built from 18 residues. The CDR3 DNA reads TGTGCCAGCAGTTCTTACTCACTCGACAGGCCCTCTCGGAACACCATATATTTT. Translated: CASSSYSLDRPSRNTIYF. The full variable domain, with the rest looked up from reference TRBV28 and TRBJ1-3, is DVKVTQSSRYLVKRTGEKVFLECVQDMDHENMFWYRQDPGLGLRLIYFSYDVKMKEKGDIPEGYSVSREKKERFSLILESASTNQTSMYLCASSSYSLDRPSRNTIYFGEGSWLTVV.

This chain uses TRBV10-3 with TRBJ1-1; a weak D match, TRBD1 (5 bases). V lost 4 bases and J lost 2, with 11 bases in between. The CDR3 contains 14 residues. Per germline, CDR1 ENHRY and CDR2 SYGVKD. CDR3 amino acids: CAISAGGRNTEAFF. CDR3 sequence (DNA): TGTGCCATCAGTGCCGGGGGGAGAAACACTGAAGCTTTCTTT.

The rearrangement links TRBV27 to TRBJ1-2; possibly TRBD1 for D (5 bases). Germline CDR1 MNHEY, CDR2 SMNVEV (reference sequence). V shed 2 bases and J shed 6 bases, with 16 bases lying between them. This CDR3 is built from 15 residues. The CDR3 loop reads CASSLGGFLRDGYTF. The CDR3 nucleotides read TGTGCCAGCAGTTTAGGGGGGTTCCTCAGGGATGGCTACACCTTC.

Here the CDR3 DNA reads TGTGCCAGCTCACCACCCGCGGCGGTGCCCCCGGGCTACACCTTC. Its protein product is CASSPPAAVPPGYTF. The chain uses TRBV18 and TRBJ1-2; D gene uncertain. CDR3 length: 15 residues. Germline CDR1 reads KGHSH; CDR2 reads LQKENI. V lost 0 bases and J 8 bases, leaving 16 bases between the germline ends.

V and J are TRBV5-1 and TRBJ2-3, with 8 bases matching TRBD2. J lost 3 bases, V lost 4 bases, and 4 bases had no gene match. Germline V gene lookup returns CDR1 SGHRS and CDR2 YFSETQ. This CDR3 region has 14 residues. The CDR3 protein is CASSLGLVTDTQYF. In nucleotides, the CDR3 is TGCGCCAGCAGCCTGGGACTAGTGACAGATACGCAGTATTTT. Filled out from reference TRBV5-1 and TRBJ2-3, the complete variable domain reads KAGVTQTPRYLIKTRGQQVTLSCSPISGHRSVSWYQQTPGQGLQFLFEYFSETQRNKGNFPGRFSGRQFSNSRSEMNVSTLELGDSALYLCASSLGLVTDTQYFGPGTRLTVL.